This is a list of T cell receptor beta chains from one sample in a study of regulatory and conventional T cells in RAG deficiency. TCRdb's copy holds only in-frame clones and misses some; the assay was immunoSEQ multiplex PCR. The data show around 29,000 clones, around 96% seen once. This sample also appeared in a second study, on regulatory T cells.

The source material was CD25- CD4+ T cells sorted from blood. Receptors were obtained from a human donor in good health. Both conserved end residues are part of each CDR3. A clone size is listed for some rows: how often the clone was seen (once, few, many), or a class if it is expanded.

15	NA	TRBJ1-1	TRBV11-3	CASSPPGQAPTEAFF
15	once	TRBJ2-1	TRBV5-4	CASTPDLSSYNEQFF
15	NA	TRBJ2-1	TRBV2	CASTTGTSGYNEQFF
12	once	TRBJ1-3	TRBV11-2	CASSLPGNTIYF
16	NA	TRBJ2-2	TRBV6-6	CASSSAGTGGTGELFF
17	NA	TRBJ2-3	TRBV28	CASSSSPGQLSTDTQYF
16	few	TRBJ1-5	TRBV2	CASSGFRDISSQPQHF
13	NA	TRBJ1-1	TRBV6-5	CASSRDRGTEAFF
11	NA	TRBJ1-5	TRBV21-1	CASSKGGQQHF
12	NA	TRBJ2-2	TRBV27	CASSFRAGELFF
15	NA	TRBJ1-3	TRBV28	CASSLQLSAGNTIYF